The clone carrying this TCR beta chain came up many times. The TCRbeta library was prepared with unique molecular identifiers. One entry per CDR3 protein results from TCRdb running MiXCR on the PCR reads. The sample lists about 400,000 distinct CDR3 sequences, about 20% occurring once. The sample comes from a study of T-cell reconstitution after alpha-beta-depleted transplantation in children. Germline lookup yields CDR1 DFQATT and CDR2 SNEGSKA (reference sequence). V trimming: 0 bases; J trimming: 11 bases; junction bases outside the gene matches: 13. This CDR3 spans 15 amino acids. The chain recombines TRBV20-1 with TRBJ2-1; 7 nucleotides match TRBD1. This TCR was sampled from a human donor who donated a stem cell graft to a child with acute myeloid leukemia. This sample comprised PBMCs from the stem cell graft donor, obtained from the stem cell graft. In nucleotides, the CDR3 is TGCAGTGCTAGAGAAGGGGTGACAGGGACGGATCAGCAGTTCTTC. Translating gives CSAREGVTGTDQQFF.